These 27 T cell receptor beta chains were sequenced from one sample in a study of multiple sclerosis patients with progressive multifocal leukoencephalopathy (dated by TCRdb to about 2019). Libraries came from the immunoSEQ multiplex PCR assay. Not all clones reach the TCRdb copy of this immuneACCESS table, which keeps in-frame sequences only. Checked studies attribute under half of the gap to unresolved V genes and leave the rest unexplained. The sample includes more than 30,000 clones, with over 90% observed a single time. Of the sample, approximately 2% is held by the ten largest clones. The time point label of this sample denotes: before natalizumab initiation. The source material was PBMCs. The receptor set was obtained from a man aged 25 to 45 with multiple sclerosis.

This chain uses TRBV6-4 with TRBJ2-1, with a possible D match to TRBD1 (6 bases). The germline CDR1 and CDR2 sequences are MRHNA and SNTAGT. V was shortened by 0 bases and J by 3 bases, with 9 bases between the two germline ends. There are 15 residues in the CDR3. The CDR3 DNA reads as TGTGCCAGCAGTGACTCAGGGACACTCTACAATGAGCAGTTCTTC. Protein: CASSDSGTLYNEQFF.

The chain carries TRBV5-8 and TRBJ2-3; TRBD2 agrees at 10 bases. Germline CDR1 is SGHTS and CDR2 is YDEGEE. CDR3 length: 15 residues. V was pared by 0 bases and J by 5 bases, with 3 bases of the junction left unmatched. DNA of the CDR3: TGTGCCAGCAGCTTGGGGACTAGCGGTAAAGATACGCAGTATTTT. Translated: CASSLGTSGKDTQYF.

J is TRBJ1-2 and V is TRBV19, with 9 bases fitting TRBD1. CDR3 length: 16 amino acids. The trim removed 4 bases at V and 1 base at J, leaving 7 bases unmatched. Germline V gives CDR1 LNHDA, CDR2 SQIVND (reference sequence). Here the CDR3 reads CASSTLQGALNYGYTF. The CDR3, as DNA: TGTGCCAGTAGTACTTTACAGGGGGCGCTTAACTATGGCTACACCTTC.

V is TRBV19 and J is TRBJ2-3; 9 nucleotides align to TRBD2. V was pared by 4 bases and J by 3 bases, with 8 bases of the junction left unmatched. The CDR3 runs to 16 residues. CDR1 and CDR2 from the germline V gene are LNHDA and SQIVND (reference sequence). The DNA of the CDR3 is TGTGCCAGTAGTAGGTCTAGCGGGACCATTACAGATACGCAGTATTTT. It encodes CASSRSSGTITDTQYF.

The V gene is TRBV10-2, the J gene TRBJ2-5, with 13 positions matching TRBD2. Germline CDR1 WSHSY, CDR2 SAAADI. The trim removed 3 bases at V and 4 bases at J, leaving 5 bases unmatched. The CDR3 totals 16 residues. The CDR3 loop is CASSDLTSGRRETQYF. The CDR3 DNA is TGCGCCAGCAGTGATTTGACTAGCGGGAGGAGAGAGACCCAGTACTTC.

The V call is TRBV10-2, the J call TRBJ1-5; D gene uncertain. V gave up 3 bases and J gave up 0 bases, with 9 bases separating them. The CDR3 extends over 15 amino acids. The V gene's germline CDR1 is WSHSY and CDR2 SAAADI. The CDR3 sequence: CASSDPTYSNQPQHF. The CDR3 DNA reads TGCGCCAGCAGTGACCCGACGTATAGCAATCAGCCCCAGCATTTT.

CDR3 sequence (DNA): TGTGCCAGCAGCTTGACAGGGCCCCTAGCGGGAGGGCAGAATGAGCAGTTCTTC. This sequence encodes CASSLTGPLAGGQNEQFF. The J gene is TRBJ2-1, the V gene TRBV13; 12 nucleotides line up with TRBD2. J lost 7 bases, V lost 3 bases, and 13 bases had no gene match. The CDR3 loop spans 18 amino acids. Germline CDR1 reads PRHDT; CDR2 reads FYEKMQ (reference sequence).

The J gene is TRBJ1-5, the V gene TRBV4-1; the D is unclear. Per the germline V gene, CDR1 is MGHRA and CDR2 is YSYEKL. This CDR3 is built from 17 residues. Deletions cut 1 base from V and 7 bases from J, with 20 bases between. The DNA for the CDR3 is TGCGCCAGCAGCCAAGTCGCATTTCCGCGGCAATCACAGCCCCAGCATTTT. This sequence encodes CASSQVAFPRQSQPQHF.

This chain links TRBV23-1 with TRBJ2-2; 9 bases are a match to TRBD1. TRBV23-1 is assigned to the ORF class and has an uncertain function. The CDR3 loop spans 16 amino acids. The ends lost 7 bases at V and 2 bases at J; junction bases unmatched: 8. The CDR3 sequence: CASTSPDRGNTGELFF. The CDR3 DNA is TGCGCCAGCACCTCACCGGACAGGGGAAACACCGGGGAGCTGTTTTTT.

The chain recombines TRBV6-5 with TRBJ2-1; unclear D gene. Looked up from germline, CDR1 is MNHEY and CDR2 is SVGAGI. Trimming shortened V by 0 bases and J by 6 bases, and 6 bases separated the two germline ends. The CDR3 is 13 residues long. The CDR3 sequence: CASSYSASNEQFF. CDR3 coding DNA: TGTGCCAGCAGTTACTCAGCCAGCAATGAGCAGTTCTTC.

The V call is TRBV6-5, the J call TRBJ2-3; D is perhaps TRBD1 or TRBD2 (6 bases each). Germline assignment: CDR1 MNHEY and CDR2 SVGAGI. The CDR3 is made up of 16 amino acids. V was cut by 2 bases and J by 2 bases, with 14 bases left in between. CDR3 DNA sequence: TGTGCCAGCAGTTACCGAGGGGGAGGATCCACAGATACGCAGTATTTT. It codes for CASSYRGGGSTDTQYF.

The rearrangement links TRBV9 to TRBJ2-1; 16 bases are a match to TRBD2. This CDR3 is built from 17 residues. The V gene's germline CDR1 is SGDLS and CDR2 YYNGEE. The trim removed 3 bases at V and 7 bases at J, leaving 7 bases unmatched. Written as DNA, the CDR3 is TGTGCCAGCAGCGCAGGGACTAGCGGGAGGGGATGGAATGAGCAGTTCTTC. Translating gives CASSAGTSGRGWNEQFF.

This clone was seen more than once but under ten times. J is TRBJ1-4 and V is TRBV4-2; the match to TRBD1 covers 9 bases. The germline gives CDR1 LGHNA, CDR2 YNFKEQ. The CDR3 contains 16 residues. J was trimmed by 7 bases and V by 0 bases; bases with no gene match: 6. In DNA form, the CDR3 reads TGTGCCAGCAGCCAAGATCAGGGGACAGGGAGTGAAAAACTGTTTTTT. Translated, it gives CASSQDQGTGSEKLFF.

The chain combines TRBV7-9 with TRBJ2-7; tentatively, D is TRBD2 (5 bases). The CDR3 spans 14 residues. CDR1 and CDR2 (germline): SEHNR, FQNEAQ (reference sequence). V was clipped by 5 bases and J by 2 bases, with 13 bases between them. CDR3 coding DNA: TGTGCCAGCAGCCCCAGGACGGGGACCTACGAGCAGTACTTC. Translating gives CASSPRTGTYEQYF. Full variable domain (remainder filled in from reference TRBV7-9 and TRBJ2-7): DTGVSQNPRHKITKRGQNVTFRCDPISEHNRLYWYRQTLGQGPEFLTYFQNEAQLEKSRLLSDRFSAERPKGSFSTLEIQRTEQGDSAMYLCASSPRTGTYEQYFGPGTRLTVT.

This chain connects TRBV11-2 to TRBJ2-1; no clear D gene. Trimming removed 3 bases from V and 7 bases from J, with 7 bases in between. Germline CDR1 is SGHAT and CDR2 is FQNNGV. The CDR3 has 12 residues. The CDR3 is CASSLSWNEQFF. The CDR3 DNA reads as TGTGCCAGCAGCTTGAGTTGGAATGAGCAGTTCTTC. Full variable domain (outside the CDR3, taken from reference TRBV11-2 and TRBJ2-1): EAGVAQSPRYKIIEKRQSVAFWCNPISGHATLYWYQQILGQGPKLLIQFQNNGVVDDSQLPKDRFSAERLKGVDSTLKIQPAKLEDSAVYLCASSLSWNEQFFGPGTRLTVL.

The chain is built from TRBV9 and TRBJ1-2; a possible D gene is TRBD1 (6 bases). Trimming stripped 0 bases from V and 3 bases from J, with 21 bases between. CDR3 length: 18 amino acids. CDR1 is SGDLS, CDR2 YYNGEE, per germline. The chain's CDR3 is CASSVASRGEGGDYGYTF. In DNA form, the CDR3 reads TGTGCCAGCAGCGTAGCTAGCAGGGGTGAAGGAGGGGACTATGGCTACACCTTC.

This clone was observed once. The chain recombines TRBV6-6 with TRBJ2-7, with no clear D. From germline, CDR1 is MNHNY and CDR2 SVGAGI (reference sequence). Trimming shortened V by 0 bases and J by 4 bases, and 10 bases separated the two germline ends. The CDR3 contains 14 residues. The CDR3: CASSYSSPSYEQYF. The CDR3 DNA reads TGTGCCAGCAGTTACTCGTCGCCTTCTTACGAGCAGTACTTC.

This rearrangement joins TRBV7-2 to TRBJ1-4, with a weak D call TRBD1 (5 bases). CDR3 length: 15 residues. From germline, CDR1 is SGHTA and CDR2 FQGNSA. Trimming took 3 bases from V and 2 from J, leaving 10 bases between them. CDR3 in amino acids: CASSLWGRTNEKLFF. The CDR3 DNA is TGTGCCAGCAGCTTGTGGGGACGGACTAATGAAAAACTGTTTTTT.

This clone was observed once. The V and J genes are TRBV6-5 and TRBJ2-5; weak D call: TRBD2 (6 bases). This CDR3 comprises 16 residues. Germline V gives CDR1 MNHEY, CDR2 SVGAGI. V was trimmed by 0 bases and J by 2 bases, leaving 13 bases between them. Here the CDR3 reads CASSYSRDLTQETQYF. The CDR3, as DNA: TGTGCCAGCAGTTACTCCCGGGACTTGACTCAAGAGACCCAGTACTTC.

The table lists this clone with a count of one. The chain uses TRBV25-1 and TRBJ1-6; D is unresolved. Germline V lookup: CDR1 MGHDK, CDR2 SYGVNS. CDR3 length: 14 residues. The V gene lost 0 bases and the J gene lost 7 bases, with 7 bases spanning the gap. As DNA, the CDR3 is TGTGCCAGCAGTGAATATAAAGGGAATTCACCCCTCCACTTT. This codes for CASSEYKGNSPLHF.

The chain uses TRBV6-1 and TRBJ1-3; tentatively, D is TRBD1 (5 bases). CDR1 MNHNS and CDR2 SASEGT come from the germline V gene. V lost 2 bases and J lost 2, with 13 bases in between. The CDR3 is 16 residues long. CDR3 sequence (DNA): TGTGCCAGCAGTGAACTCTCAGGGTCGGCTGGAAACACCATATATTTT. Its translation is CASSELSGSAGNTIYF.

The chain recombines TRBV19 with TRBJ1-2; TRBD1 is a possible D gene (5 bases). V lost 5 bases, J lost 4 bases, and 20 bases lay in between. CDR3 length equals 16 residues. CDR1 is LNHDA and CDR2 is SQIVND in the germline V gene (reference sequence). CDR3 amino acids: CASSGGGLGGVYGYTF. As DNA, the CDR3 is TGTGCCAGTAGTGGGGGAGGACTAGGTGGAGTCTATGGCTACACCTTC.

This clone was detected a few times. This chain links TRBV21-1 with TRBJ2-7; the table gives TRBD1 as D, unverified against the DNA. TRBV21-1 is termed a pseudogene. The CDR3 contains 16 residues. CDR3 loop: CASSKRGKGFAYEQYV. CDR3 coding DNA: TGTGCCAGCAGCAAAAGGGGAAAGGGGTTCGCCTACGAGCAGTACGTC.

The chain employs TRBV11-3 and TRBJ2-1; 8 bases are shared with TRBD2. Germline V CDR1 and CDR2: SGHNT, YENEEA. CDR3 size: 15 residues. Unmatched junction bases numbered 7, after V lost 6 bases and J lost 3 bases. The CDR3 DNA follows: TGTGCCAGCAGAAGCGGGAGTCGTCTCTACAATGAGCAGTTCTTC. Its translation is CASRSGSRLYNEQFF.

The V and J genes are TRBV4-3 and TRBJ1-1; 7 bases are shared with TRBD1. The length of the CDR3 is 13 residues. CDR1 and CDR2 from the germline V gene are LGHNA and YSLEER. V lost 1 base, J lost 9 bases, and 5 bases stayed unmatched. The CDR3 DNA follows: TGCGCCAGCAGCCAAGGTCGGGACAGTCAAGCTTTCTTT. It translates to CASSQGRDSQAFF.

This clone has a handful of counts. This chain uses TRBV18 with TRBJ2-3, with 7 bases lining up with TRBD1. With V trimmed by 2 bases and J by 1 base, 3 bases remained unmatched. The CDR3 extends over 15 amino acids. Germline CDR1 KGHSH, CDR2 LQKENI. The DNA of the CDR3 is TGTGCCAGCTCACCATGGACAGGACGCACAGATACGCAGTATTTT. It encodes CASSPWTGRTDTQYF.

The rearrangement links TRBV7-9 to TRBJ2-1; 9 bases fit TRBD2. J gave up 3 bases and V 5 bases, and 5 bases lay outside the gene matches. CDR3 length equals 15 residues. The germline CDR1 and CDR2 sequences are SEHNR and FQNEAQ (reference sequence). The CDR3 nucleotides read TGTGCCAGCAGCCGAGCTAGCGGGGTCTACAATGAGCAGTTCTTC. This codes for CASSRASGVYNEQFF.